This T cell receptor beta chain was sequenced for a study of OX40 agonist ivuxolimab in advanced cancers. TCRdb keeps only in-frame clones here, not all; method: immunoSEQ multiplex PCR. The sample has tens of thousands of clones, 80% to 90% seen once. CDR1 and CDR2 from the germline V gene are LNHDA and SQIVND (reference sequence). Trimming at V came to 5 bases and at J to 3 bases, leaving 2 bases not matched to a gene. The CDR3 spans 14 residues. In its sample, this clone was seen once. The chain recombines TRBV19 with TRBJ2-4, with 9 bases identical to TRBD1. The sample consisted of CD4+ or CD8+ T cells sorted from blood, taken in a trial of the OX40 agonist ivuxolimab. The sequence was collected from an adult with an advanced solid tumor such as melanoma, head and neck, liver or kidney cancer. The CDR3, as DNA: TGTGCCAGTAGTCCGGGACAGGGCAAAAACATTCAGTACTTC. This gives the protein CASSPGQGKNIQYF.